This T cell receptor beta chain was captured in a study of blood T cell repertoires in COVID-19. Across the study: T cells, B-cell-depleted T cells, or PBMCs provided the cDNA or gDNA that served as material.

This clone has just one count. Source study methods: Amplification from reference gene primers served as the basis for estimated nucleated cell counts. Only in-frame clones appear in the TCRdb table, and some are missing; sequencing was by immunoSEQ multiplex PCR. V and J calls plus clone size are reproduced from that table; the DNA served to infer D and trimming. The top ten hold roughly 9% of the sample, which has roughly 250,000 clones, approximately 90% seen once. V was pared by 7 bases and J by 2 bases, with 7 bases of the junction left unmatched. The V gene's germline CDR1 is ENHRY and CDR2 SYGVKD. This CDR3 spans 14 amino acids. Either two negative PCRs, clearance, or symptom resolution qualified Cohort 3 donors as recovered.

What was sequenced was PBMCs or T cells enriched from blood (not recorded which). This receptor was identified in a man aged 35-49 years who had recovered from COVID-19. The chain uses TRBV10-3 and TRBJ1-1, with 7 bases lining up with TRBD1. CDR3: CAITKQGSNTEAFF. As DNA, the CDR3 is TGTGCCATCACCAAACAGGGGAGCAACACTGAAGCTTTCTTT.